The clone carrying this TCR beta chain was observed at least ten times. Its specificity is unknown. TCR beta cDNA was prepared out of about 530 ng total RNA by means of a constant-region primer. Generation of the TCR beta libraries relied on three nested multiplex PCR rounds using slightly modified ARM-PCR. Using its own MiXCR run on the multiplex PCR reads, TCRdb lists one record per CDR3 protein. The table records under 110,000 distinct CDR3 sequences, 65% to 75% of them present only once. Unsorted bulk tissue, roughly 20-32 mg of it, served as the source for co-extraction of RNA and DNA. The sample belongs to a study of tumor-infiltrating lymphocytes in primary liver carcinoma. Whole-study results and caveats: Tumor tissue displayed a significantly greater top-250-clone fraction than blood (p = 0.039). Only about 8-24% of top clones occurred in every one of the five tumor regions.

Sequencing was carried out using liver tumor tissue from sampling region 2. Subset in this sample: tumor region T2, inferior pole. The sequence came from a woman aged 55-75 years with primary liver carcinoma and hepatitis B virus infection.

The CDR3 region has the DNA TGTGCCAGCATTGGGATCCTCCTACACGAGCAGTACTTC. Its translation is CASIGILLHEQYF. The gene calls are TRBV6-1 and TRBJ2-7; D unclear. V lost 7 bases to trimming and J lost 5 bases, with 15 bases between them. The CDR3 sequence is 13 residues long. The germline CDR1 and CDR2 sequences are MNHNS and SASEGT.